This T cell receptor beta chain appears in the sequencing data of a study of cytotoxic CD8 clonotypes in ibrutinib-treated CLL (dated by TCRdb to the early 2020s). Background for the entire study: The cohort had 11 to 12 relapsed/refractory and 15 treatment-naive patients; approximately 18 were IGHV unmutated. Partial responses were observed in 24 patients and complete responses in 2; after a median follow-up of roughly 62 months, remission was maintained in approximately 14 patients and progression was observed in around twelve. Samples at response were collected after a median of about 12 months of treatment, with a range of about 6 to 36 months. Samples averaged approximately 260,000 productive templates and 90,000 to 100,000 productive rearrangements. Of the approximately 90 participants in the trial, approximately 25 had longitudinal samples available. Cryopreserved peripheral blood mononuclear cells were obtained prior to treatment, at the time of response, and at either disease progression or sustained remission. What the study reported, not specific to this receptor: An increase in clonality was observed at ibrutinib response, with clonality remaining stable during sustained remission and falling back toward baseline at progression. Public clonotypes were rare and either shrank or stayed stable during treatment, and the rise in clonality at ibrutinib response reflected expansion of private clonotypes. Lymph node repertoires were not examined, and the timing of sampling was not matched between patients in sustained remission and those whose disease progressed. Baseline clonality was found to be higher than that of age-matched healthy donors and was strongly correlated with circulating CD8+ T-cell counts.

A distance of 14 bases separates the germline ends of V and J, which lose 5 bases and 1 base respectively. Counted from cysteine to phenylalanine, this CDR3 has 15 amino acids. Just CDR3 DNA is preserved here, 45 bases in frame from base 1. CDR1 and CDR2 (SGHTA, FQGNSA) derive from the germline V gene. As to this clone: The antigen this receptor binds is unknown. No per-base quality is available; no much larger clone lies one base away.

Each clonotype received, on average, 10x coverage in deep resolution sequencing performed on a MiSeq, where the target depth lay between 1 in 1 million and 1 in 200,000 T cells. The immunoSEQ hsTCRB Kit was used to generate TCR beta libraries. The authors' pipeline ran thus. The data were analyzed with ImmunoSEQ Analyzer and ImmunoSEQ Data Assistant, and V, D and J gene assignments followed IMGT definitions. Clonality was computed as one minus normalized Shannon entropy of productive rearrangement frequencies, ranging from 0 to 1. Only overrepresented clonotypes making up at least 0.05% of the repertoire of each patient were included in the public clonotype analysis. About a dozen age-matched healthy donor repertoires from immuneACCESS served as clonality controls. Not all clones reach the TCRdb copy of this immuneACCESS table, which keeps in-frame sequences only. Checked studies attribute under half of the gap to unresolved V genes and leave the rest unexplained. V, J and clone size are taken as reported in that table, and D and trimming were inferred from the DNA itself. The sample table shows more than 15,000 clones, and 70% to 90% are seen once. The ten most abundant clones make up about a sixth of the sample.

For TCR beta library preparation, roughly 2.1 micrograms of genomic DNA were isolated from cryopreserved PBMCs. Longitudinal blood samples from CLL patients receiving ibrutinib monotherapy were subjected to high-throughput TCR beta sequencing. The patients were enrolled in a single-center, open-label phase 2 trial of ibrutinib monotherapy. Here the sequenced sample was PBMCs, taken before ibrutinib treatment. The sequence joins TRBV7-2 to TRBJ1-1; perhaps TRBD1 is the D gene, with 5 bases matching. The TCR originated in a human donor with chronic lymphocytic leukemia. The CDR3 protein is CASSKNYDRNTEAFF. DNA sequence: TGTGCCAGCAGCAAGAACTACGACAGGAACACTGAAGCTTTCTTT.